What follows are 14 T cell receptor beta chains derived from one specimen sequenced in a study of T cells in Graves' hyperthyroidism and ophthalmopathy. TCR beta CDR3 regions were amplified from RNA. An initial round of RT-PCR targeting the TCR CDR3 relied on the HTBI primer set. TCRdb re-derived calls from the multiplex PCR reads in MiXCR, one entry per CDR3 protein. The sample includes roughly 290,000 distinct CDR3 sequences, more than 15% of them seen just once. The sequenced material came from blood. The receptors shown here come from a woman aged 55 to 70 with Graves' ophthalmopathy.

This clonotype was seen a single time. A read error is possible here, since a much larger clone lies one base away. The chain has TRBV4-1 and TRBJ2-7, with D uncertain. Germline CDR1 and CDR2: MGHRA and YSYEKL. The CDR3 sequence is 14 residues long. The V and J ends lost 4 bases and 7 bases respectively, with 17 bases between them. In DNA form, the CDR3 reads TGCGCCAGCAGCCCCATCTTGATGGTGGATGAGCAGTACTTC. This codes for CASSPILMVDEQYF.

V gene TRBV10-3 combines with J gene TRBJ1-2; D is ambiguous. The CDR3 covers 13 residues. Per germline, CDR1 ENHRY and CDR2 SYGVKD. Trimming removed 6 bases at V and 4 bases at J, with 12 bases between. The CDR3 DNA is TGTGCCATCAGCCTTGGGGATCTCTATGGCTACACCTTC. Translated, it gives CAISLGDLYGYTF.

This clonotype was seen ten or more times. The chain links TRBV7-3 to TRBJ2-1; 7 bases are shared with TRBD2. The germline V gene encodes CDR1 SGHTA and CDR2 FQGTGA. Unmatched junction bases numbered 0, after V lost 2 bases and J lost 5 bases. The CDR3 is 13 amino acids. The CDR3 bases are TGTGCCAGCAGCTTAGGGACTAACAATGAGCAGTTCTTC. It translates to CASSLGTNNEQFF.

The chain combines TRBV29-1 with TRBJ1-1; D may be TRBD1 (6 bases). Germline-derived CDR1 and CDR2 are SQVTM and ANQGSEA. Trimming pared 6 bases from V and 2 bases from J, leaving 13 bases between. There are 13 residues in the CDR3. The CDR3 region has the DNA TGCAGCGTGAAGACAGGCTTTAACACTGAAGCTTTCTTT. Translated, it gives CSVKTGFNTEAFF.

This clonotype was detected ten times or more. The chain has TRBV12-3 or TRBV12-4 and TRBJ1-5; tentative D call: TRBD1 (5 bases). The CDR3 extends over 16 amino acids. Trimming pared 6 bases from V and 5 bases from J, leaving 20 bases between. The CDR3 loop reads CASSPSPGVMDQPQHF. CDR3 nucleotide sequence: TGTGCCAGCAGCCCTAGTCCGGGGGTGATGGATCAGCCCCAGCATTTT.

About this clonotype itself: Since a much larger clone is just one base distant, this may be a read error. V usage is TRBV7-6 and J usage is TRBJ2-2, with a weak D call TRBD1 (5 bases). CDR3 length: 16 residues. Germline CDR1 reads SGHVS; CDR2 reads FNYEAQ. CDR3 sequence: CASSLVSGLNTEELFF. CDR3 nucleotide sequence: TGTGCCAGCAGCTTAGTCTCAGGGCTGAACACCGAGGAGCTGTTTTTT.

This clonotype was observed many times. The V gene is TRBV11-2, the J gene TRBJ2-5; no firm D call. This CDR3 contains 12 residues. Germline assignment: CDR1 SGHAT and CDR2 FQNNGV. V shed 1 base and J shed 4 bases, with 4 bases lying between them. CDR3 nucleotides: TGTGCCAGCAGCTTAGTCCTAGAGACCCAGTACTTC. It yields the protein CASSLVLETQYF.

The V call is TRBV7-2, the J call TRBJ2-5; D gene uncertain. The CDR3 extends over 14 amino acids. Per germline, CDR1 SGHTA and CDR2 FQGNSA. V lost 1 base, J lost 5 bases, and 11 bases lay in between. Here the CDR3 reads CASSLGSDRETQYF. The CDR3 coding sequence is TGTGCCAGCAGCTTAGGTTCCGATAGGGAGACCCAGTACTTC.

V is TRBV18 and J is TRBJ2-2; 12 nucleotides align to TRBD1. J lost 6 bases, V lost 6 bases, and 8 bases had no gene match. This CDR3 is built from 16 residues. Germline-derived CDR1 and CDR2 are KGHSH and LQKENI. In nucleotides, the CDR3 is TGTGCCAGCTCCCCTCCGGGACAGGGGGCCGCCGGGGAGCTGTTTTTT. This encodes CASSPPGQGAAGELFF.

This clonotype appeared many times. V is TRBV20-1 and J is TRBJ2-2; either TRBD1 or TRBD2 may fit D (5 bases each). The V end lost 3 bases, the J end lost 4 bases, and 9 bases lay between the germline ends. Germline V gene sequence: CDR1 DFQATT, CDR2 SNEGSKA (reference sequence). This CDR3 is 13 amino acids long. CDR3 bases: TGCAGTGCTAGCGGGGCAGGCACCGGGGAGCTGTTTTTT. Translated, it gives CSASGAGTGELFF.

Concerning this clonotype: This may arise from a read error, as a much more abundant clone is one base away. This chain links TRBV29-1 with TRBJ1-2, with TRBD1 as a possible D gene (5 bases). The CDR3 has 13 residues. CDR1 is SQVTM and CDR2 is ANQGSEA in the germline V gene. In nucleotides, the CDR3 is TGCAGCGTTACCGACCAGGGATGGTATGGCCACACCTTC. This codes for CSVTDQGWYGHTF.

The DNA of the CDR3 is TGTGCCAGCAGTTACGACAGGGGGGGTGGCTACACCTTC. It encodes CASSYDRGGGYTF. The chain links TRBV6-6 to TRBJ1-2; TRBD1 matches 9 bases. There are 13 residues in the CDR3. Germline lookup yields CDR1 MNHNY and CDR2 SVGAGI (reference sequence). The J segment lost 7 bases and the V segment lost 2 bases, leaving 2 bases of the junction unmatched.

In its sample, this clonotype was seen a few times. The V gene is TRBV5-1, the J gene TRBJ2-5, with a weak D call TRBD1 (6 bases). The CDR3 loop spans 13 amino acids. Germline V gives CDR1 SGHRS, CDR2 YFSETQ. Trimming removed 3 bases at V and 5 bases at J, with 11 bases between. CDR3 loop: CASSSGVTETQYF. The CDR3 DNA reads as TGCGCCAGCAGCTCAGGGGTCACGGAGACCCAGTACTTC.

This clonotype has a count of ten or more. J is TRBJ2-3 and V is TRBV30, with 11 bases identical to TRBD2. Germline CDR1 and CDR2: GTSNPN and SVGIG (reference sequence). The CDR3 has 19 amino acids. V dropped 0 bases and J dropped 1; count of bases not matched to a gene: 12. Here the CDR3 reads CAWSVGSGTSGARTDTQYF. The DNA of the CDR3 is TGTGCCTGGAGTGTAGGTTCCGGGACTAGCGGAGCCCGCACAGATACGCAGTATTTT.